This is a list of T cell receptor beta chains from one sample in a study of cytomegalovirus exposure and HLA in healthy donors. Generated by immunoSEQ multiplex PCR, the TCRdb table keeps only in-frame clones and is missing some. Of roughly 110,000 clones listed, around 77% are singletons. Source material: PBMCs. Source of these receptors: a man aged 40-55 years in good health and CMV-seropositive. CDR3s include the opening cysteine and the closing phenylalanine or tryptophan. D genes are given only for firm matches. Some rows have no size entry. The others give once, few or many, or a class for an expanded clone.

TRBJ1-2	TRBV19	NA	once	TGTGCCAGTAGTATACGGGAGGTCTATGGCTACACCTTC	CASSIREVYGYTF
TRBJ2-5	TRBV7-2	TRBD2	NA	TGTGCCAGCAGCCTTGGACTAGCGGGGGGGCTAGAGACCCAGTACTTC	CASSLGLAGGLETQYF
TRBJ2-3	TRBV28	TRBD2	few	TGTGCCAGCATTCCTAGCGGGGGATTCGCAGATACGCAGTATTTT	CASIPSGGFADTQYF
TRBJ2-4	TRBV5-1	NA	NA	TGCGCCAGCAGCTTGGCGGGAACCGGTTGGTCGAAACCCGCCAAAAACATTCAGTACTTC	CASSLAGTGWSKPAKNIQYF
TRBJ1-6	TRBV6-5	NA	NA	TGTGCCAGCAGTTACACAGGGATTAATTCACCCCTCCACTTT	CASSYTGINSPLHF
TRBJ2-1	TRBV4-3	TRBD1	NA	TGCGCCAGCAGCCTGGGTACAGGGGGCCAAGAGACCCAGTTCTTC	CASSLGTGGQETQFF
TRBJ2-5	TRBV19	TRBD1	once	TGTGCCAGTAGTAGGACAGGGAGGATTGAGACCCAGTACTTC	CASSRTGRIETQYF
TRBJ2-5	TRBV7-2	NA	once	TGTGCCAGCAGCCAAGAGCCACCAGGGACACCGATAAAAGAGACCCAGTACTTC	CASSQEPPGTPIKETQYF
TRBJ1-2	TRBV27	TRBD1	NA	TGTGCCAGCGGACAGGGTTTGGATGGCTACACCTTC	CASGQGLDGYTF
TRBJ2-7	TRBV27	NA	few	TGTGCCAGCAGTTTATATAGTATGTCGAACTCCTACGAGCAGTACTTC	CASSLYSMSNSYEQYF
TRBJ1-4	TRBV5-5	NA	NA	TGTGCCAGCAGCTTGGATAGGGGTAATTGGGATGAAAAACTGTTTTTT	CASSLDRGNWDEKLFF
TRBJ2-7	TRBV20-1	NA	NA	TGCAGTGCCGAACAGGGCTACGAGCAGTACTTC	CSAEQGYEQYF
TRBJ2-3	TRBV29-1	TRBD2	NA	TGCAGCGTTGAAGTCTCGGCTAGCGGGGGACCCGAGTGGGATACGCAGTATTTT	CSVEVSASGGPEWDTQYF
TRBJ2-1	TRBV14	NA	large	TGTGCCAGCAGCCAGGGAGAATACAATGAGCAGTTCTTC	CASSQGEYNEQFF
TRBJ2-1	TRBV6-1	NA	NA	TGTGCCAGCAGTGAAGCGGAGAGCTACAATGAGCAGTTCTTC	CASSEAESYNEQFF
TRBJ2-1	TRBV5-6	TRBD1	NA	TGTGCCAGCAGCCCCGGGACAGCGTACCATGAGCAGTTCTTC	CASSPGTAYHEQFF
TRBJ1-6	TRBV2	TRBD1	NA	TGTGCCAGCAGTGAGAAGGACAGGGGGTGGAATTCACCCCTCCACTTT	CASSEKDRGWNSPLHF
TRBJ1-6	TRBV21-1	NA	NA	TGTGCCAGCAGCTTAGGGCAGGGGCTCTCACCCCTCCACTTT	CASSLGQGLSPLHF
TRBJ1-2	TRBV4-1	TRBD1	few	TGCGCCAGCAGCCAAGGCTTGACAGGGGGTACCTATGGCTACACCTTC	CASSQGLTGGTYGYTF
TRBJ2-7	TRBV7-2	TRBD2	NA	TGTGCCAGCAGCTCCCCCGGGACTAGTCACGAGCAGTACTTC	CASSSPGTSHEQYF
TRBJ2-2	TRBV6-1	NA	NA	TGTGCCAGCACCCGCGAAGGGGGTAGCACCGGGGAGCTGTTTTTT	CASTREGGSTGELFF
TRBJ1-1	TRBV2	NA	NA	TGTGCCAGCTTAGCGTCTGGGAGGGGGAACACTGAAGCTTTCTTT	CASLASGRGNTEAFF
TRBJ1-1	TRBV4-3	TRBD1	NA	TGCGCCAGCAGCGCCCGGACAGGGGGCGGCACTGAAGCTTTCTTT	CASSARTGGGTEAFF
TRBJ2-1	TRBV6-5	TRBD1	NA	TGTGCCAGCAGTTTTGACAGGGGGTTTAATGAGCAGTTCTTC	CASSFDRGFNEQFF
TRBJ1-6	TRBV7-2	NA	NA	TGTGCCAGCAGCTTAATAAGGAGTTCACCCCTCCACTTT	CASSLIRSSPLHF
TRBJ1-2	TRBV6-5	NA	NA	TGTGCCAGCAGTTCCGCCGGAGGGAACTATGGCTACACCTTC	CASSSAGGNYGYTF
TRBJ1-4	TRBV2	TRBD1	few	TGTGCCAGCAGGGGACGAGGGGGACAGGGTGGTGAAAAACTGTTTTTT	CASRGRGGQGGEKLFF
TRBJ1-1	TRBV4-3	TRBD1	NA	TGCGCCAGCAGCCGGTCCGGGACAGGGAACACTGAAGCTTTCTTT	CASSRSGTGNTEAFF
TRBJ2-1	TRBV6-1	NA	few	TGTGCCAGCATGATGTTCCAGGGGATCAATGAGCAGTTCTTC	CASMMFQGINEQFF
TRBJ2-6	TRBV7-9	TRBD1	NA	TGTGCCGGGGGACAGGTGTACTCTGGGGCCAACGTCCTGACTTTC	CAGGQVYSGANVLTF